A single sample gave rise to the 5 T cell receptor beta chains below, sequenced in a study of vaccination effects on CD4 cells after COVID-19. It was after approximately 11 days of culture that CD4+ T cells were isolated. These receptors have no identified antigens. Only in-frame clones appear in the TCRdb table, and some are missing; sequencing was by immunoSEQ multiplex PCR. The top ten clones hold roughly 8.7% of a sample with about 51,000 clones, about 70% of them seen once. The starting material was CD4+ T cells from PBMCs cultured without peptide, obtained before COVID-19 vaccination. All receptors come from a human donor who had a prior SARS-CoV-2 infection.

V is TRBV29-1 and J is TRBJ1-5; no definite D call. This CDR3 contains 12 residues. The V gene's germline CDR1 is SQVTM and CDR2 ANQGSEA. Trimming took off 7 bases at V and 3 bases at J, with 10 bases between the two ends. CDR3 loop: CSAQATNQPQHF. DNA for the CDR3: TGCAGCGCCCAAGCCACCAATCAGCCCCAGCATTTT.

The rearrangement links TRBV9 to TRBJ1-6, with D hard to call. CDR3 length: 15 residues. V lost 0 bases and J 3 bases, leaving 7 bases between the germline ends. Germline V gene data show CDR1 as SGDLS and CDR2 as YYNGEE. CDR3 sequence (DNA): TGTGCCAGCAGCGTAGCCCCCCTCTATAATTCACCCCTCCACTTT. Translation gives CASSVAPLYNSPLHF.

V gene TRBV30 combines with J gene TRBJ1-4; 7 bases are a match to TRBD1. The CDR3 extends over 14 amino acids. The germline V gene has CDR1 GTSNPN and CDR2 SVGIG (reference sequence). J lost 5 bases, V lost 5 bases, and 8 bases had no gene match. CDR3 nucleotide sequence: TGTGCCTGGGGGAGAGGACAGGCCAATGAAAAACTGTTTTTT. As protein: CAWGRGQANEKLFF.

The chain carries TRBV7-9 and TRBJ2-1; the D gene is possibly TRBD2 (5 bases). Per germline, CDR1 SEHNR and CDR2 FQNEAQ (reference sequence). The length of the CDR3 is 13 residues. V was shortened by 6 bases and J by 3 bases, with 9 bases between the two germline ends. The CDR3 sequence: CASRADFYNEQFF. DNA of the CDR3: TGTGCCAGCAGGGCGGACTTCTACAATGAGCAGTTCTTC. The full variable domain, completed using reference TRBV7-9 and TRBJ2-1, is DTGVSQNPRHKITKRGQNVTFRCDPISEHNRLYWYRQTLGQGPEFLTYFQNEAQLEKSRLLSDRFSAERPKGSFSTLEIQRTEQGDSAMYLCASRADFYNEQFFGPGTRLTVL.

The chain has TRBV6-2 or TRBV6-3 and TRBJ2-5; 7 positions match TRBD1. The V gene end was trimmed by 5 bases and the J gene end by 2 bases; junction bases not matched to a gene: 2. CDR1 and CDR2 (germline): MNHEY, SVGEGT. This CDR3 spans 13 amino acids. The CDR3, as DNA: TGTGCCAGCAGTCGGGACAGACAAGAGACCCAGTACTTC. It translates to CASSRDRQETQYF.